This paragraph covers one T cell receptor beta chain sequence. The data belong to a study of shared clonotypes between healthy human individuals. The CDR3 is made up of 16 amino acids. Trimming cost V 6 bases and J 2 bases, with 16 bases left between them. Per germline, CDR1 MNHEY and CDR2 SMNVEV (reference sequence). CD45RO-negative CD8 cells positively selected for CCR7 made up the naive population, which excluded terminally differentiated effector memory CD45RA+ cells. The table came from immunoSEQ multiplex PCR; TCRdb's copy has only in-frame clones and leaves some out. The data show approximately 2,200,000 clones, roughly 91% seen once.

This TCR was recovered from a man younger than 35 in good health. Some clones in this sample may be carry-over from other donors' samples. The sequencing input was naive CD8+ T cells from PBMCs. The V and J genes are TRBV27 and TRBJ2-2; either TRBD1 or TRBD2 may supply D (5 bases each). CDR3 bases: TGTGCCAGCAGACATTATGGGGGTGGAAACACCGGGGAGCTGTTTTTT. As protein: CASRHYGGGNTGELFF.